The 4 T cell receptor beta chains presented below share a single source sample, sequenced in a study of blood T cell repertoires in COVID-19. Produced via immunoSEQ multiplex PCR; TCRdb's table is partial and in-frame only. The table includes 35,000 to 50,000 clones, about 80% detected once. Sequencing was carried out using peripheral blood. Receptors were obtained from a human donor with acute or convalescent COVID-19. The donor label of this sample is uncertain.

The chain joins TRBV5-1 to TRBJ2-7; D remains unclear. The CDR3 has 15 residues. The germline CDR1 and CDR2 sequences are SGHRS and YFSETQ. Between the trimmed V and J ends, which lost 0 bases and 2 bases, there was a span of 12 bases. CDR3 amino acids: CASSLDSTEPYEQYF. In DNA, the CDR3 is TGCGCCAGCAGCTTGGACTCGACGGAGCCCTACGAGCAGTACTTC.

The rearrangement uses TRBV7-2 and TRBJ2-7; 9 positions agree with TRBD1. V shed 1 base and J 3 bases; nucleotides not matched to a gene: 1. CDR1 SGHTA and CDR2 FQGNSA come from the germline V gene. The CDR3 runs 14 residues. The CDR3: CASSLEGQGYEQYF. The CDR3, as DNA: TGTGCCAGCAGCTTAGAGGGACAGGGCTACGAGCAGTACTTC.

This clone was seen a few times. The V gene is TRBV5-1, the J gene TRBJ2-2; D is possibly TRBD1 (6 bases). Germline V gene lookup returns CDR1 SGHRS and CDR2 YFSETQ. The CDR3 is 15 amino acids. The germline V and J ends were trimmed by 4 bases and 1 base, with 11 bases remaining between them. DNA for the CDR3: TGCGCCAGCAGCCTAGCACAGGGGAACACCGGGGAGCTGTTTTTT. It specifies CASSLAQGNTGELFF.

The genes are TRBV15 and TRBJ1-4; TRBD1 matches at 8 bases. CDR1 is LNHNV, CDR2 YYDKDF, per germline (reference sequence). This CDR3 spans 16 amino acids. Unmatched junction bases numbered 7, after V lost 0 bases and J lost 7 bases. CDR3 sequence reads: CATSRDADREGEKLFF. The CDR3 coding sequence is TGTGCCACCAGCAGAGATGCGGACAGGGAAGGTGAAAAACTGTTTTTT.